The clone carrying this T cell receptor (beta chain) was picked up many times. TCRdb redid the calling of the 5' RACE reads with MiXCR, one entry per CDR3 protein. Seen here are more than 60,000 distinct CDR3 sequences, roughly 17% observed once, and the top ten hold less than 6%. The sample originates from a study of T cells of healthy individuals. Germline CDR1 LGHDT, CDR2 YNNKEL (reference sequence). This CDR3 is 16 amino acids long. V gave up 0 bases and J gave up 2 bases, with 13 bases separating them. The sequence derives from a human donor in good health. The V and J genes are TRBV3-1 and TRBJ1-2, with no clear D. The CDR3 DNA sequence: TGTGCCAGCAGCCAAGATTCCGGCAGAGTGAACTATGGCTACACCTTC. It specifies CASSQDSGRVNYGYTF.